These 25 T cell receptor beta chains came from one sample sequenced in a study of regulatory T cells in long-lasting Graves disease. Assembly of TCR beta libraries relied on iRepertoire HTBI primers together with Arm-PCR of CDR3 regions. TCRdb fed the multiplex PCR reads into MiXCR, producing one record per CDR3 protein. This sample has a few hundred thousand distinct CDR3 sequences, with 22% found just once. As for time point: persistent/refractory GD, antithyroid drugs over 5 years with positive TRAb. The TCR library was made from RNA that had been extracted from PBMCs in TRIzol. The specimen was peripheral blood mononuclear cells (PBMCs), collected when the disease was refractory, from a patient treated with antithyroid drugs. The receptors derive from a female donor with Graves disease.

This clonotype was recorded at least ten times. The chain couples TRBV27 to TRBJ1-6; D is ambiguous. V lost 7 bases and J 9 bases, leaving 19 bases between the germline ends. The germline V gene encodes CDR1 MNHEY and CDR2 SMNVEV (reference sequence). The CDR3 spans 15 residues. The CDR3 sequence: CASTLRRVGISPLHF. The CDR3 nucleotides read TGTGCCAGCACCCTCCGAAGGGTTGGGATTTCACCCCTCCACTTT.

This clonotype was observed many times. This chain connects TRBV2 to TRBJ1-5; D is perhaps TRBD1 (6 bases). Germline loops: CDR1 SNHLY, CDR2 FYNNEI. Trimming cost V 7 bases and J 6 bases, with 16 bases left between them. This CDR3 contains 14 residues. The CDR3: CASTLAGGGQPQHF. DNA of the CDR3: TGTGCCAGCACTCTGGCGGGGGGCGGTCAGCCCCAGCATTTT.

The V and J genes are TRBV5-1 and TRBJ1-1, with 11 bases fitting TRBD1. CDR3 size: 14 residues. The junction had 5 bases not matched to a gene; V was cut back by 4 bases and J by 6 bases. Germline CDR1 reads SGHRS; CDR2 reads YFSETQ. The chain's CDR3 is CASSPGQGEAEAFF. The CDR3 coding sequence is TGCGCCAGCAGCCCGGGACAGGGGGAAGCTGAAGCTTTCTTT.

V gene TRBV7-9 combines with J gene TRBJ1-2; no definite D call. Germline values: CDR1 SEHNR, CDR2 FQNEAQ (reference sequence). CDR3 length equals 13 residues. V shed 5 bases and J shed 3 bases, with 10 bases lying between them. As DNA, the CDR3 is TGTGCCAGCAGCCCCCCCGGGGACTATGGCTACACCTTC. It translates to CASSPPGDYGYTF.

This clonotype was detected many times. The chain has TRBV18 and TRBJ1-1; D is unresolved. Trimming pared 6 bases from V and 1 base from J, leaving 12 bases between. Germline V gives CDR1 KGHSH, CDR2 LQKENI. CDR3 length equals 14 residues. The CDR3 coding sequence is TGTGCCAGCTCGTACGCTTCACAGAACACTGAAGCTTTCTTT. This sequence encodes CASSYASQNTEAFF.

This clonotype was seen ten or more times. The CDR3, as DNA: TGTGCCAGCAGTGTTTTCGAAAACATTCAGTACTTC. Its protein product is CASSVFENIQYF. V is TRBV2 and J is TRBJ2-4, with D hard to call. The ends were cut back, 4 bases at V and 5 bases at J, with 6 bases in the middle. Germline V gene sequence: CDR1 SNHLY, CDR2 FYNNEI. CDR3 length: 12 amino acids.

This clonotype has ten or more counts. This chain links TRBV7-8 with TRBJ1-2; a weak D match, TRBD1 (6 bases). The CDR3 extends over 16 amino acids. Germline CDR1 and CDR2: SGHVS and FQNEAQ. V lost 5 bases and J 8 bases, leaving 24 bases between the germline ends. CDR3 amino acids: CASSPARDKQARGYTF. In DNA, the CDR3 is TGTGCCAGCAGCCCAGCAAGGGACAAGCAGGCGAGAGGCTACACCTTC.

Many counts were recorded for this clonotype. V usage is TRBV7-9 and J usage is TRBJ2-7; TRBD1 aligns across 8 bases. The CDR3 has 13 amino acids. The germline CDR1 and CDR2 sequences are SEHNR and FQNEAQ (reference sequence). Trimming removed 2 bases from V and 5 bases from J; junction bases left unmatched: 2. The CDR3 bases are TGTGCCAGCAGCTTACGGACAGGGAACGAGCAGTACTTC. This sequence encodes CASSLRTGNEQYF.

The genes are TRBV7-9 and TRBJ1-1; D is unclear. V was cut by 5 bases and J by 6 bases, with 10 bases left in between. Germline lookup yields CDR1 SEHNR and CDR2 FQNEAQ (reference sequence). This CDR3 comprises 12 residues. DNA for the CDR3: TGTGCCAGCAGCCTCCGGAGCGCTGAAGCTTTCTTT. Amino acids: CASSLRSAEAFF.

CDR3 protein: CSVEDDGGGMNTEAFF. In nucleotides, the CDR3 is TGCAGCGTTGAAGATGATGGGGGGGGCATGAACACTGAAGCTTTCTTT. This chain connects TRBV29-1 to TRBJ1-1, with D possibly matching TRBD1 (6 bases). V was cut by 0 bases and J by 0 bases, with 14 bases left in between. Germline V gene lookup returns CDR1 SQVTM and CDR2 ANQGSEA. The CDR3 loop spans 16 amino acids.

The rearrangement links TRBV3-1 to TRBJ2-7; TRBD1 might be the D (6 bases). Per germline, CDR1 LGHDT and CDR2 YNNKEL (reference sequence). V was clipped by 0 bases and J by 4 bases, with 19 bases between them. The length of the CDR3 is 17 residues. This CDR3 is CASSQDEQGPNVYEQYF. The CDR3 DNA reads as TGTGCCAGCAGCCAAGACGAGCAGGGGCCTAACGTTTACGAGCAGTACTTC.

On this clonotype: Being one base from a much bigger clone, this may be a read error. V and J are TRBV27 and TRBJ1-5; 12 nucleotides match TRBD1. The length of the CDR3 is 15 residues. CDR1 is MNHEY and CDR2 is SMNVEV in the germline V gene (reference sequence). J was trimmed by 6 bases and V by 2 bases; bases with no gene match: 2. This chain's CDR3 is CASSLGTGGSQPQHF. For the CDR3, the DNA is TGTGCCAGCAGTTTAGGGACAGGGGGCAGTCAGCCCCAGCATTTT.

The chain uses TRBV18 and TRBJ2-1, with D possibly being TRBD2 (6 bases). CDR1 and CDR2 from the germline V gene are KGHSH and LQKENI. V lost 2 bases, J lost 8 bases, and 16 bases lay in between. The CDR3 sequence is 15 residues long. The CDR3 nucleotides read TGTGCCAGCTCACCAGATGGGAGACCGGGGGATGAGCAGTTCTTC. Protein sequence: CASSPDGRPGDEQFF. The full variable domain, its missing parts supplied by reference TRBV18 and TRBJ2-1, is NAGVMQNPRHLVRRRGQEARLRCSPMKGHSHVYWYRQLPEEGLKFMVYLQKENIIDESGMPKERFSAEFPKEGPSILRIQQVVRGDSAAYFCASSPDGRPGDEQFFGPGTRLTVL.

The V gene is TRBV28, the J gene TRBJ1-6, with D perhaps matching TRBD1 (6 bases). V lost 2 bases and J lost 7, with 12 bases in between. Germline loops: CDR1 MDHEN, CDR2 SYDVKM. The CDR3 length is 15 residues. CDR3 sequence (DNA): TGTGCCAGCAGTTTAGGGGGCAGGTCAAATTCACCCCTCCACTTT. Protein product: CASSLGGRSNSPLHF.

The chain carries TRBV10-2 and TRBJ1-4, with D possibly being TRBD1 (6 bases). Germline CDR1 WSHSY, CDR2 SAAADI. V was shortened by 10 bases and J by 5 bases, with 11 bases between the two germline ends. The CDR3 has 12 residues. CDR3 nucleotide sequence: TGCGCCACCCGGGACATGAATGAAAAACTGTTTTTT. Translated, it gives CATRDMNEKLFF.

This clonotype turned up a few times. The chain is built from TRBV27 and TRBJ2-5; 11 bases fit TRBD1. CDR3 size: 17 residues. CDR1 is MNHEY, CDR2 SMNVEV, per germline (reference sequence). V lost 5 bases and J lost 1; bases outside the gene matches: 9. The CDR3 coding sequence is TGTGCCAGCAGTCTTATCCGGACAGGGGGCGGCCAAGAGACCCAGTACTTC. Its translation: CASSLIRTGGGQETQYF.

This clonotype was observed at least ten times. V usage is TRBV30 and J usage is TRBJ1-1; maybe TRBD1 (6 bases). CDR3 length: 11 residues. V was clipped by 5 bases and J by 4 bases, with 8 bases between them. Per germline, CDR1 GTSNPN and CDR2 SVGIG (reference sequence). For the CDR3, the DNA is TGTGCCTGGGGACAGTCCACTGAAGCTTTCTTT. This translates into CAWGQSTEAFF.

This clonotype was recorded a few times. The CDR3 here is CASSIESGPYEQYF. The CDR3 nucleotides are TGTGCCAGTAGTATAGAGAGCGGTCCCTACGAGCAGTACTTC. The chain uses TRBV19 and TRBJ2-7; TRBD2 might be the D (5 bases). Trimming stripped 0 bases from V and 2 bases from J, with 8 bases between. CDR3 length: 14 amino acids. Per germline, CDR1 LNHDA and CDR2 SQIVND (reference sequence). The full variable domain, rest sourced from reference TRBV19 and TRBJ2-7, is DGGITQSPKYLFRKEGQNVTLSCEQNLNHDAMYWYRQDPGQGLRLIYYSQIVNDFQKGDIAEGYSVSREKKESFPLTVTSAQKNPTAFYLCASSIESGPYEQYFGPGTRLTVT.

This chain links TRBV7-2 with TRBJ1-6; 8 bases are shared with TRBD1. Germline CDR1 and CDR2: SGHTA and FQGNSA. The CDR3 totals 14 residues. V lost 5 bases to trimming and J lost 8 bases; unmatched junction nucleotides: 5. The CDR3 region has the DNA TGTGCCAGCAGCGAGGGACAGGATTATTCACCCCTCCACTTT. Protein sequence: CASSEGQDYSPLHF.

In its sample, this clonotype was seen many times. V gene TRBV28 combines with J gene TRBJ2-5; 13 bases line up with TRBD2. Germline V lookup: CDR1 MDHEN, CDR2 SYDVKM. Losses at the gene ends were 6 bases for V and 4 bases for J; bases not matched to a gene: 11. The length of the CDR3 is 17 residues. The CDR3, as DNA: TGTGCCAGCAGCACTTTCGGACTAGCGGGAGTAGGAGAGACCCAGTACTTC. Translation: CASSTFGLAGVGETQYF.

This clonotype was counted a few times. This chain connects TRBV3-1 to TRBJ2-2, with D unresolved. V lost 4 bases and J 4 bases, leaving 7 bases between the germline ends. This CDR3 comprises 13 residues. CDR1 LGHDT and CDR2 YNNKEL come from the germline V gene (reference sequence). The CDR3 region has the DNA TGTGCCAGCAGCCGTGTCGGCACCGGGGAGCTGTTTTTT. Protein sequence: CASSRVGTGELFF.

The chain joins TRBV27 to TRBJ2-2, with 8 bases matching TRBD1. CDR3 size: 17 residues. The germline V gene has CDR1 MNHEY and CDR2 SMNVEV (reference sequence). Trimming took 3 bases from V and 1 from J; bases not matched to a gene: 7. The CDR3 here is CASSLAGQGVNTGELFF. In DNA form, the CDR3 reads TGTGCCAGCAGTTTGGCTGGACAGGGCGTGAACACCGGGGAGCTGTTTTTT.

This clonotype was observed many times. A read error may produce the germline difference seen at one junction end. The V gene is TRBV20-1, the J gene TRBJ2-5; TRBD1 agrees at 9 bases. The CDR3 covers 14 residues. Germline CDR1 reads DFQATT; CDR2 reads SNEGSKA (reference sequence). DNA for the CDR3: TGCAGCGCTAGGGTGGGACAGGGCCAAGAGACCCAGTACTTC. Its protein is CSARVGQGQETQYF.

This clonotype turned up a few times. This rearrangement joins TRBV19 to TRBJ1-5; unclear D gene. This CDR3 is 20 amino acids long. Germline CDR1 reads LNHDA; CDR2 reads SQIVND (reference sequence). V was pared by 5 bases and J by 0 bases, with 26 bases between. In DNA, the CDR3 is TGTGCCAGTAGTCAAACATCGCCGTCAACACGAATTTATAGCAATCAGCCCCAGCATTTT. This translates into CASSQTSPSTRIYSNQPQHF.

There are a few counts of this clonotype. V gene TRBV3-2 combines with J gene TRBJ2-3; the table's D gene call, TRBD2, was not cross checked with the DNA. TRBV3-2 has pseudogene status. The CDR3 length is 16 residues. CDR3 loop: CASSHGLAGVGDTQYF. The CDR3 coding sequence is TGTGCCAGCAGCCACGGACTAGCGGGAGTAGGAGATACGCAGTATTTT.